The clone carrying this TCR beta chain was counted once. What it binds is unknown. This sample stems from a study of shared clonotypes between healthy human individuals. Whole-study findings and limits: A few donors had about 5% of their naive CD4 clonotypes in common.

Produced via immunoSEQ multiplex PCR; TCRdb's table is partial and in-frame only. Seen here are just over 2,000,000 clones, 90% to 95% observed once, and the top ten hold 0.13%. All participating donors were Caucasian adults from Nashville, Tennessee. This clonotype was obtained from a man younger than 35 in good health. The source material was naive CD4+ T cells sorted from blood. Subset meaning: CD45RA+ positively selected.

CDR3 coding DNA: TGTGCCAGCAGCAAGAGCACAGATACGCAGTATTTT. Encoded protein: CASSKSTDTQYF. The V call is TRBV9, the J call TRBJ2-3, with no clear D. Germline lookup yields CDR1 SGDLS and CDR2 YYNGEE. This CDR3 contains 12 residues. V lost 4 bases and J 0 bases, leaving 3 bases between the germline ends.